Below are 10 T cell receptor beta chains sequenced from a single sample in a study of T cell clonotyping in hematopoietic cell transplantation. The protocol was immunoSEQ multiplex PCR, while the TCRdb copy is restricted to in-frame clones and leaves out a portion. The profile covers about 14,000 clones, with less than 70% appearing a single time and approximately 9.8% taken by the ten largest. The source material was PBMCs. These receptor sequences come from a human donor who either received an allogeneic hematopoietic cell transplant for a myeloid malignancy or was a related donor (not recorded which). Some clones in this sample may be carry-over from other donors' samples.

The chain is built from TRBV7-6 and TRBJ1-2; D remains unclear. The CDR3 loop spans 12 amino acids. Germline V gives CDR1 SGHVS, CDR2 FNYEAQ. Deletions cut 5 bases from V and 4 bases from J, with 8 bases between. CDR3 sequence (DNA): TGTGCCAGCAGCCATCCAGGCTATGGCTACACCTTC. It yields the protein CASSHPGYGYTF.

The J gene is TRBJ2-7, the V gene TRBV28, with D maybe TRBD1 (6 bases). The germline V gene has CDR1 MDHEN and CDR2 SYDVKM. The V end was cut by 1 base, the J end by 2 bases, with 12 bases between. This CDR3 has 15 residues. CDR3 in DNA: TGTGCCAGCAGTTTATTAGAGGGGGACCCCTACGAGCAGTACTTC. Residues: CASSLLEGDPYEQYF. The full variable domain, completed using reference TRBV28 and TRBJ2-7, is DVKVTQSSRYLVKRTGEKVFLECVQDMDHENMFWYRQDPGLGLRLIYFSYDVKMKEKGDIPEGYSVSREKKERFSLILESASTNQTSMYLCASSLLEGDPYEQYFGPGTRLTVT.

This chain links TRBV30 with TRBJ1-1, with D maybe TRBD1 (6 bases). The germline V gene has CDR1 GTSNPN and CDR2 SVGIG (reference sequence). V was pared by 8 bases and J by 5 bases, with 15 bases between. The CDR3 totals 12 residues. The CDR3 loop is CARQDPRTEAFF. The CDR3 bases are TGTGCCAGACAGGACCCTAGGACTGAAGCTTTCTTT.

The genes are TRBV5-1 and TRBJ2-7; D may match TRBD1 or TRBD2 (5 bases each). Germline lookup yields CDR1 SGHRS and CDR2 YFSETQ. Trimming pared 2 bases from V and 2 bases from J, leaving 11 bases between. CDR3 length: 14 amino acids. This CDR3 reads CASSFWDGTYEQYF. CDR3 coding DNA: TGCGCCAGCAGCTTCTGGGACGGGACCTACGAGCAGTACTTC.

This clone has a handful of counts. The junction does not match germline at one end; this may be a read error. The chain carries TRBV27 and TRBJ1-5; D is uncertain. CDR3 size: 12 residues. Germline-derived CDR1 and CDR2 are MNHEY and SMNVEV (reference sequence). The CDR3 nucleotides are TGTGCCAGCGGTTTAATCGGTCAGCCCCAGCATTTT. Translated: CASGLIGQPQHF.

The rearrangement links TRBV30 to TRBJ1-2, with D perhaps TRBD1 (5 bases). Trimming stripped 8 bases from V and 6 bases from J, with 19 bases between. The CDR3 consists of 13 residues. CDR1 GTSNPN and CDR2 SVGIG come from the germline V gene (reference sequence). CDR3 nucleotide sequence: TGTGCCGGGGGAGCGTGGGTCGGGGATGGCTACACCTTC. Translation: CAGGAWVGDGYTF. Combining the CDR3 with reference TRBV30 and TRBJ1-2 gives the whole variable domain SQTIHQWPATLVQPVGSPLSLECTVEGTSNPNLYWYRQAAGRGLQLLFYSVGIGQISSEVPQNLSASRPQDRQFILSSKKLLLSDSGFYLCAGGAWVGDGYTFGSGTRLTVV.

With regard to this clone: The sample contains more than one DNA sequence encoding this CDR3. The rearrangement links TRBV6-5 to TRBJ2-7; D possibly corresponds to TRBD2 (7 bases). This CDR3 contains 14 residues. V lost 2 bases and J lost 4, with 12 bases in between. Per germline, CDR1 MNHEY and CDR2 SVGAGI. Here the CDR3 DNA reads TGTGCCAGCAGTTACGGGGGCGGGGGATACGAGCAGTACTTC. It is translated as CASSYGGGGYEQYF.

CDR3 sequence (DNA): TGTGCCAGCAGTGACCCAGGGGGTGACAGGGGGAAAGGGCAGTACTTC. Translating it yields CASSDPGGDRGKGQYF. The chain is built from TRBV25-1 and TRBJ2-7; 9 bases align to TRBD1. CDR3 length: 16 amino acids. V lost 3 bases and J lost 9; bases outside the gene matches: 15. The germline V gene has CDR1 MGHDK and CDR2 SYGVNS.

The rearrangement joins TRBV30 to TRBJ1-5; D perhaps matches TRBD1 (6 bases). The V and J ends lost 1 base and 5 bases respectively, with 9 bases between them. This CDR3 comprises 13 residues. Germline loops: CDR1 GTSNPN, CDR2 SVGIG (reference sequence). The CDR3 coding sequence is TGTGCCTGGAGTGCCCACAGGGATCAGCCCCAGCATTTT. Translating it yields CAWSAHRDQPQHF.

The rearrangement links TRBV28 to TRBJ2-7, with 13 bases lining up with TRBD2. The CDR3 is 16 amino acids. CDR1 is MDHEN, CDR2 SYDVKM, per germline. Trimming removed 7 bases from V and 3 bases from J; junction bases left unmatched: 9. CDR3 in DNA: TGTGCCAGCACGCCGACCGGGACTAGCGGGAACTACGAGCAGTACTTC. This gives the protein CASTPTGTSGNYEQYF.